This TCR beta chain was identified during a study of blood T cell repertoires in COVID-19. Per the original data handling: Estimates of nucleated cell counts were drawn from the amplification of reference gene primers. Method: immunoSEQ multiplex PCR; TCRdb's copy keeps in-frame clones and lacks some. The V and J calls and clone size were taken over from that table, and D and trimming were inferred from the DNA. The sample lists approximately 200,000 clones, 75% to 90% occurring once. Germline V gives CDR1 LGHDT, CDR2 YNNKEL (reference sequence). With V trimmed by 2 bases and J by 1 base, 5 bases remained unmatched. The CDR3 spans 16 residues.

This TCR was sampled from a human donor with active or convalescent COVID-19. The donor label of this sample is uncertain. This chain uses TRBV3-1 (or the pseudogene TRBV3-2) with TRBJ2-3; 8 bases map to TRBD2. Sequencing input: peripheral blood. CDR3 in amino acids: CASSQNRGGRTDTQYF. CDR3 DNA sequence: TGTGCCAGCAGCCAAAATCGGGGGGGGCGCACAGATACGCAGTATTTT.